This T cell receptor beta chain was captured in a study of CD8+ T cells in alopecia areata. Across the study: Treated patients were given 5 to 10 mg oral tofacitinib twice daily.

Notes on the study in general: Normal skin's resident alphabeta T cells are also sequenced in scalp samples. Normal scalp had lower clonality than lesional scalp, with alopecia totalis/universalis lesions showing this most strongly.

This clone came up once. The antigen is undetermined. Peripheral blood and lesional scalp punch biopsies came from alopecia areata patients. Following extraction, RNA underwent reverse transcription to cDNA, which served as the sequencing template. Sequencing used immunoSEQ multiplex PCR; TCRdb keeps in-frame clones, though not all of them. The sample lists roughly 150,000 clones, 47% seen once, with about 6.4% in the top ten. The source material was CD4+ T cells sorted from blood. The receptor comes from a human donor with alopecia areata.

CDR3 residues: CASSYVPVRNTEAFF. For the CDR3, the DNA is TGTGCCAGCAGTTACGTCCCCGTTAGGAACACTGAAGCTTTCTTT. This rearrangement joins TRBV6-5 to TRBJ1-1, with D unresolved. Trimming left V 2 bases short and J 1 base short, with 11 bases between. Germline assignment: CDR1 MNHEY and CDR2 SVGAGI. The length of the CDR3 is 15 residues.